This TCR beta chain was profiled in a study of beta chain features in type 1 diabetes. cDNA synthesis used the whole RNA isolate, giving expressed TCRB sequences. TCRdb's table, derived via immunoSEQ multiplex PCR, lists solely in-frame clones and lacks some. The data hold 150,000 to 200,000 clones, with 10% to 15% observed a single time. The CDR3 consists of 15 residues. Trimming stripped 4 bases from V and 2 bases from J, with 15 bases between. Germline assignment: CDR1 SGDLS and CDR2 YYNGEE. Sequenced sample: central memory CD4+ T cells from blood. The TCR originated in a woman aged 18-29 years in good health. The V call is TRBV9, the J call TRBJ2-5; D possibly corresponds to TRBD2 (6 bases). The CDR3, as DNA: TGTGCCAGCAGCCCGGGACTGCCAGTTCAAGAGACCCAGTACTTC. As protein: CASSPGLPVQETQYF.